The rows below give T cell receptor beta chains drawn from one sample of a study of cytomegalovirus exposure and HLA in healthy donors. TCRdb's copy holds only in-frame clones and misses some; the assay was immunoSEQ multiplex PCR. Of tens of thousands of clones listed, over 75% are singletons. The specimen was PBMCs. Every receptor here comes from a woman in her 30s in good health and CMV-seronegative. Both conserved end residues are part of each CDR3. The D gene is left open where the match is weak. Size is omitted from some rows. Given values are once, few, many or a class for expanded clones.

15	TRBJ2-7	TRBV7-9	NA	NA	TGTGCCAGCAGCCGTAGCGGCTTCGGCTCCTACGAGCAGTACTTC	CASSRSGFGSYEQYF
15	TRBJ1-2	TRBV5-1	TRBD1	NA	TGCGCCAGCAGCTTTGGGACAGGTCGAGGGTATGGCTACACCTTC	CASSFGTGRGYGYTF
17	TRBJ1-5	TRBV15	NA	once	TGTGCCACCAGCAGCGAACGTAACACAAACAGCAATCAGCCCCAGCATTTT	CATSSERNTNSNQPQHF
14	TRBJ1-1	TRBV6-5	NA	NA	TGTGCCAGCAGTTGGCCGGGACAGAACACTGAAGCTTTCTTT	CASSWPGQNTEAFF
13	TRBJ1-2	TRBV7-9	TRBD1	NA	TGTGCCAGCAGCAACCGACAGGGCCATGGCTACACCTTC	CASSNRQGHGYTF
15	TRBJ2-1	TRBV28	TRBD2	NA	TGTGCCAGCAGTTTCCGCGGGAGGAAAAACAATGAGCAGTTCTTC	CASSFRGRKNNEQFF
15	TRBJ2-7	TRBV4-1	NA	NA	TGCGCCAGCAGCCACTCCTTTAGCGACAGGCCGAAAGGGTACTTC	CASSHSFSDRPKGYF
16	TRBJ2-3	TRBV7-3	TRBD2	NA	TGTGCCAGCAGCTTAACCGCGACTAGCGGGAGCCATACGCAGTATTTT	CASSLTATSGSHTQYF
15	TRBJ2-2	TRBV28	TRBD2	NA	TGTGCCAGCAGATTGACTAGCGGGAACCCCGGGGAGCTGTTTTTT	CASRLTSGNPGELFF
12	TRBJ1-2	TRBV12-5	NA	NA	TGTGCTAGTGGTTGGGAGGGCAATGGCTACACCTTC	CASGWEGNGYTF
13	TRBJ1-5	TRBV30	TRBD1	NA	TGTGCCTGGGGAACAGGGGAGGACCAGCCCCAGCATTTT	CAWGTGEDQPQHF
16	TRBJ2-1	TRBV18	TRBD2	NA	TGTGCCAGCTCACCAAGGACTAGCGGAGGTAGAGATGAGCAGTTCTTC	CASSPRTSGGRDEQFF
16	TRBJ2-7	TRBV19	TRBD2	NA	TGTGCCAGTAGTCACGCGGCTAGCGGGAGCTCCTACGAGCAGTACTTC	CASSHAASGSSYEQYF
10	TRBJ1-2	TRBV25-1	NA	NA	TGTGCCAGCTCCCTTGATGGCTACACCTTC	CASSLDGYTF
12	TRBJ2-3	TRBV27	NA	NA	TGTGCCAGCAGTTTAGCTGGGGGCGCTCAGTATTTT	CASSLAGGAQYF
12	TRBJ2-7	TRBV10-3	TRBD1	once	TGTGCCACCGTCGGACAGGGCAGCGAGCAGTACTTC	CATVGQGSEQYF
15	TRBJ1-5	TRBV12-1	NA	NA	TGTGCCAGCAGCCCCGGAAGGACAGGGAATCAGCCCCAGCATTTT	CASSPGRTGNQPQHF
12	TRBJ2-1	TRBV5-6	NA	NA	TGTGCCAGCAGCTTGGAGTCCGGTGAGCAGTTCTTC	CASSLESGEQFF
16	TRBJ1-1	TRBV4-3	TRBD1	once	TGCGCCAGCAGCCAAGGCCCTGACAGGGAGAATGCTGAAGCTTTCTTT	CASSQGPDRENAEAFF
13	TRBJ1-2	TRBV9	TRBD1	NA	TGTGCCAGCAGTATTGGACAGGTCGGTGGCTACACCTTC	CASSIGQVGGYTF